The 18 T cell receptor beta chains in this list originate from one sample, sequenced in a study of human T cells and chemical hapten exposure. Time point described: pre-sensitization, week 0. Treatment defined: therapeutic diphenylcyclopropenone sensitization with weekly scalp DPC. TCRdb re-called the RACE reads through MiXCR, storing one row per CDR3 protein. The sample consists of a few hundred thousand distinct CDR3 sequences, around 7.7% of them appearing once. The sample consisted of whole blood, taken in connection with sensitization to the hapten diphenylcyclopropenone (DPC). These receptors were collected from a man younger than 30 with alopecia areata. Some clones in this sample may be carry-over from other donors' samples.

This CDR3 reads CASSGHLTDTQYF. Here the CDR3 DNA reads TGTGCCAGCAGCGGACACCTCACAGATACGCAGTATTTT. The chain joins TRBV2 to TRBJ2-3; a weak D match, TRBD1 (5 bases). Trimming pared 6 bases from V and 2 bases from J, leaving 9 bases between. CDR3 length equals 13 residues. Germline CDR1 is SNHLY and CDR2 is FYNNEI.

CDR3 region: CASSLRTGGEKLFF. The DNA of the CDR3 is TGTGCCAGCAGCCTCCGGACAGGGGGTGAAAAACTGTTTTTT. The chain uses TRBV11-1 and TRBJ1-4; TRBD1 aligns across 10 bases. The ends lost 5 bases at V and 7 bases at J; junction bases unmatched: 4. Per the germline V gene, CDR1 is SGHAT and CDR2 is FQDESV (reference sequence). The CDR3 spans 14 residues.

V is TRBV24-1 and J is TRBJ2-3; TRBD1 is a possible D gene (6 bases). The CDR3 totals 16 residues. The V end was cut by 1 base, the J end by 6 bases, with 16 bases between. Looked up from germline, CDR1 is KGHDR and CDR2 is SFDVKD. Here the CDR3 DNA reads TGTGCCACCAGTGATTTTCGGGGTACAGGGATGGATACGCAGTATTTT. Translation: CATSDFRGTGMDTQYF.

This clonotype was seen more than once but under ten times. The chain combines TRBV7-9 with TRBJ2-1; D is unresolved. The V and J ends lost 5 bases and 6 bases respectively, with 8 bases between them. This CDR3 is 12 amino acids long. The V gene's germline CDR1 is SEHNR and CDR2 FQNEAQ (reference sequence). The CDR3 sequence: CASSRLGNEQFF. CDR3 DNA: TGTGCCAGCAGCCGCCTGGGCAATGAGCAGTTCTTC.

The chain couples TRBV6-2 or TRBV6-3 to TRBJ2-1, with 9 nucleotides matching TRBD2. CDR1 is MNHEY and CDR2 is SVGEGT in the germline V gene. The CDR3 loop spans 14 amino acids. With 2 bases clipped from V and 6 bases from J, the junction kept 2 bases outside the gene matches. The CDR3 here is CASSYGSGGNEQFF. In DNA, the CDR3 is TGTGCCAGCAGTTACGGTAGCGGGGGCAATGAGCAGTTCTTC.

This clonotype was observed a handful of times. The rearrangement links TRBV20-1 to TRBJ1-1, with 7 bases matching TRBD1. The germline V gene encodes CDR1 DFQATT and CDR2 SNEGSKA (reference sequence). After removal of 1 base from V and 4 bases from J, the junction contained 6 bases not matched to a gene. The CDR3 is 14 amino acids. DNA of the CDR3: TGCAGTGCTAGAGCAGGGGGGACGGTCACTGAAGCTTTCTTT. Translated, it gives CSARAGGTVTEAFF.

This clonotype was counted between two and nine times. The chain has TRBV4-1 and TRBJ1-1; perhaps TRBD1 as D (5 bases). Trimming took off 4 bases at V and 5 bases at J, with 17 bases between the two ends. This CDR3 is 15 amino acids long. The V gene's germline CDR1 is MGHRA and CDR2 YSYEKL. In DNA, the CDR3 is TGCGCCAGCAGCCTTCTCGTTCGGGGGAAAACTGAAGCTTTCTTT. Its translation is CASSLLVRGKTEAFF.

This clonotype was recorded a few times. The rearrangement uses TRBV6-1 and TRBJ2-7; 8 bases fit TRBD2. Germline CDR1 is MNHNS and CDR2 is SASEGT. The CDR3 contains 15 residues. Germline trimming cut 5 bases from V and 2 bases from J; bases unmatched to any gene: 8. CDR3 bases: TGTGCCAGCAGTATAGAGCGGGGGTGGACCTACGAGCAGTACTTC. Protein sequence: CASSIERGWTYEQYF.

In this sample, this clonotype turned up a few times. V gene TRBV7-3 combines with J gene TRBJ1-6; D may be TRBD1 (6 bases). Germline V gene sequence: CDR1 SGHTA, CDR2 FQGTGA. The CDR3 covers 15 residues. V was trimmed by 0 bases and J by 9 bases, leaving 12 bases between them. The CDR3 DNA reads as TGTGCCAGCAGCTTAACCCCAGGGGCGATTTCACCCCTCCACTTT. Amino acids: CASSLTPGAISPLHF.

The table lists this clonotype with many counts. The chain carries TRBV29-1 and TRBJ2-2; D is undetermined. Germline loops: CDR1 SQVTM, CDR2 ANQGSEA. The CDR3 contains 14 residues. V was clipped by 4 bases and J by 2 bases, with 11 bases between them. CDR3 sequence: CSVGSRINTGELFF. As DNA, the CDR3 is TGCAGCGTTGGTTCTCGGATTAACACCGGGGAGCTGTTTTTT.

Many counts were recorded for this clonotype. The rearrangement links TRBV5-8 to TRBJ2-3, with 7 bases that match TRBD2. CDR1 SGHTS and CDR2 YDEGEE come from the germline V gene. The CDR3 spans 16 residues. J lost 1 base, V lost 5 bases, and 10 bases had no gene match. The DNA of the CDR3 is TGTGCCAGCAGGTCTCGGGACTATTGGGGCACAGATACGCAGTATTTT. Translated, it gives CASRSRDYWGTDTQYF.

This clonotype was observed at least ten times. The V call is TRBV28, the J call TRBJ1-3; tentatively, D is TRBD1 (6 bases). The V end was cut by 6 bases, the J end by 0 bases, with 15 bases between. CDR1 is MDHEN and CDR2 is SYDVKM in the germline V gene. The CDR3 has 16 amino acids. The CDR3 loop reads CASSLLRGSSGNTIYF. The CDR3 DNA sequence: TGTGCCAGCAGCCTTTTGAGGGGGAGCTCTGGAAACACCATATATTTT.

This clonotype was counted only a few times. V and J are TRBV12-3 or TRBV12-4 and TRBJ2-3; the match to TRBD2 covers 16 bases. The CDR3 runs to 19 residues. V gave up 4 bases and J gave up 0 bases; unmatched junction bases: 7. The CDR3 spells CASSSGTSGGAASTDTQYF. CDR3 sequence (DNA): TGTGCCAGCAGTTCAGGGACTAGCGGGGGGGCGGCCAGCACAGATACGCAGTATTTT.

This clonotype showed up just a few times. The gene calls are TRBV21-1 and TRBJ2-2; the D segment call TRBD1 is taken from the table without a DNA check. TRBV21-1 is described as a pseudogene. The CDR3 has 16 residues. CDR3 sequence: CASSKRLGRLTGELFF. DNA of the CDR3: TGTGCCAGCAGCAAACGGTTGGGGCGTCTAACCGGGGAGCTGTTTTTT.

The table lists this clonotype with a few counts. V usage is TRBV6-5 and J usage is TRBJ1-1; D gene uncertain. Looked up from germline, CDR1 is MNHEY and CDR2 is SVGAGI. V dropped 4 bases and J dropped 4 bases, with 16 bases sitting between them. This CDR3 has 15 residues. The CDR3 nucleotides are TGTGCCAGCAGTTTCATCGGACGGTGGGCCACTGAAGCTTTCTTT. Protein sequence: CASSFIGRWATEAFF.

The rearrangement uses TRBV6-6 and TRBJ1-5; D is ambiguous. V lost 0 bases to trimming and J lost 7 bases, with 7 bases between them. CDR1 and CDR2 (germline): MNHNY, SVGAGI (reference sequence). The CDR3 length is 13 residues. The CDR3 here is CASSYSYGQPQHF. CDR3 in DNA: TGTGCCAGCAGTTACTCGTACGGGCAGCCCCAGCATTTT.

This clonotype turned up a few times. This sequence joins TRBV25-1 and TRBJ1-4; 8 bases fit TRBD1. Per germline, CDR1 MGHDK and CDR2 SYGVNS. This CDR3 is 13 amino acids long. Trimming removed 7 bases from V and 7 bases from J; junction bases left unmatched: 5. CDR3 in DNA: TGTGCCAGCAAGCAGGGGGCGACTGAAAAACTGTTTTTT. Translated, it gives CASKQGATEKLFF.

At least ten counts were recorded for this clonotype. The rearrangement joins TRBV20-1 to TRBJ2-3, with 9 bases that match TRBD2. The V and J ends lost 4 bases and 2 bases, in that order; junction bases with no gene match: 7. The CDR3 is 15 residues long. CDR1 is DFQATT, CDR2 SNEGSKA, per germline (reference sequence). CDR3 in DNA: TGCAGTGCTAAACTAGCGGGTCCCACCACAGATACGCAGTATTTT. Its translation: CSAKLAGPTTDTQYF.